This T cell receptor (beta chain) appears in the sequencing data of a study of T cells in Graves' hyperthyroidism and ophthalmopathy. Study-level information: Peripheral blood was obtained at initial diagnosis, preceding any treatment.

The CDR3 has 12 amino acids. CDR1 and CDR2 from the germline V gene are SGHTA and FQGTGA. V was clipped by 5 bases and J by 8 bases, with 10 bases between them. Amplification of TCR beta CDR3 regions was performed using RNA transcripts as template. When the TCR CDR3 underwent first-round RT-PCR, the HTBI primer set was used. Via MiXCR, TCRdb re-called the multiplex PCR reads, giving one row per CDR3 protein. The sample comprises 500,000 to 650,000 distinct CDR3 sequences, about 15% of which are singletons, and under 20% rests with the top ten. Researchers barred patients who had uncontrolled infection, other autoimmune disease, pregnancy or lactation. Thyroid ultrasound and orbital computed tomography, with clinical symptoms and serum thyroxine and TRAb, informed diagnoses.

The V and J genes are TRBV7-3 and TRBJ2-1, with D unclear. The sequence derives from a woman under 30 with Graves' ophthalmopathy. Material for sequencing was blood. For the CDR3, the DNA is TGTGCCAGCAGCATAAAGCGCGATGAGCAGTTCTTC. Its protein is CASSIKRDEQFF.